Below, 10 T cell receptor beta chains from the same sample are listed, as sequenced in a study of blood T cell repertoires in COVID-19. TCRdb's copy holds only in-frame clones and misses some; the assay was immunoSEQ multiplex PCR. In the table there are roughly 78,000 clones, approximately 86% of which are singletons. The material sequenced was peripheral blood. The receptors come from a woman in her fifties or sixties with acute or convalescent COVID-19.

V is TRBV11-3 and J is TRBJ2-1; tentatively, D is TRBD1 (6 bases). The CDR3 runs to 17 residues. Trimming removed 0 bases at V and 1 base at J, with 13 bases between. Germline assignment: CDR1 SGHNT and CDR2 YENEEA. This chain's CDR3 is CASSLDSDRGSYNEQFF. The CDR3 DNA is TGTGCCAGCAGCTTAGACTCGGACAGAGGGTCCTACAATGAGCAGTTCTTC.

A few counts support this clone. V gene TRBV28 combines with J gene TRBJ1-5; TRBD1 aligns across 9 bases. V was clipped by 3 bases and J by 5 bases; unmatched bases: 5. Germline V gene lookup returns CDR1 MDHEN and CDR2 SYDVKM. The CDR3 sequence is 15 residues long. The CDR3 nucleotides are TGTGCCAGCAGTTTTCCGGGACAGGGCTATCAGCCCCAGCATTTT. Amino acid sequence: CASSFPGQGYQPQHF. The full variable domain, with the rest looked up from reference TRBV28 and TRBJ1-5, is DVKVTQSSRYLVKRTGEKVFLECVQDMDHENMFWYRQDPGLGLRLIYFSYDVKMKEKGDIPEGYSVSREKKERFSLILESASTNQTSMYLCASSFPGQGYQPQHFGDGTRLSIL.

The V and J genes are TRBV6-2 or TRBV6-3 and TRBJ2-5; TRBD1 aligns across 11 bases. This CDR3 contains 15 residues. Germline V gene data show CDR1 as MNHEY and CDR2 as SVGEGT. J lost 5 bases, V lost 2 bases, and 4 bases had no gene match. The CDR3 reads CASSYGQGARETQYF. The CDR3 nucleotides are TGTGCCAGCAGTTACGGACAGGGGGCGAGGGAGACCCAGTACTTC.

The genes are TRBV27 and TRBJ2-6, with TRBD1 matching 9 bases. There are 20 residues in the CDR3. J was trimmed by 0 bases and V by 6 bases; bases with no gene match: 15. Germline V gene data show CDR1 as MNHEY and CDR2 as SMNVEV (reference sequence). CDR3 coding DNA: TGTGCCAGCAGCCAACGAAGGGACAGGGCATATACCTCTGGGGCCAACGTCCTGACTTTC. Protein product: CASSQRRDRAYTSGANVLTF. The variable domain in full, completed from reference TRBV27 and TRBJ2-6, reads EAQVTQNPRYLITVTGKKLTVTCSQNMNHEYMSWYRQDPGLGLRQIYYSMNVEVTDKGDVPEGYKVSRKEKRNFPLILESPSPNQTSLYFCASSQRRDRAYTSGANVLTFGAGSRLTVL.

The V and J genes are TRBV5-5 and TRBJ1-5; D may be TRBD1 (6 bases). Germline lookup yields CDR1 SGHKS and CDR2 YYEKEE (reference sequence). The V end lost 1 base, the J end lost 5 bases, and 10 bases lay between the germline ends. CDR3 length: 14 residues. In DNA, the CDR3 is TGTGCCAGCAGCTTGAGGGGGATCGATCAGCCCCAGCATTTT. Its protein product is CASSLRGIDQPQHF.

This rearrangement joins TRBV5-1 to TRBJ1-1, with 8 bases aligning to TRBD1. V lost 4 bases to trimming and J lost 3 bases; unmatched junction nucleotides: 14. CDR3 length equals 17 residues. CDR1 is SGHRS and CDR2 is YFSETQ in the germline V gene. The CDR3 DNA is TGCGCCAGCAGCATCGGAGCTGGACAGGGAAGGTACACTGAAGCTTTCTTT. Amino acids: CASSIGAGQGRYTEAFF.

V is TRBV5-4 and J is TRBJ1-4; D may be TRBD1 (6 bases). The germline V gene encodes CDR1 SGHNT and CDR2 YYREEE (reference sequence). This CDR3 spans 14 amino acids. The V gene lost 2 bases and the J gene lost 6 bases, with 11 bases spanning the gap. As DNA, the CDR3 is TGTGCCAGCAGCTTTTCAGGGGCAGATGAAAAACTGTTTTTT. It specifies CASSFSGADEKLFF.

V usage is TRBV7-3 and J usage is TRBJ2-7; 8 bases match TRBD2. The germline CDR1 and CDR2 sequences are SGHTA and FQGTGA. The ends lost 2 bases at V and 0 bases at J; junction bases unmatched: 3. CDR3 length: 15 amino acids. CDR3 protein: CASSLLAGLSYEQYF. DNA of the CDR3: TGTGCCAGCAGCTTATTAGCGGGGCTCTCCTACGAGCAGTACTTC.

This clone was seen only once. The genes are TRBV3-1 (or the pseudogene TRBV3-2) and TRBJ1-6; TRBD1 matches at 10 bases. CDR3 length: 15 amino acids. CDR1 and CDR2 (germline): LGHDT, YNNKEL (reference sequence). V shed 4 bases and J 10 bases; nucleotides not matched to a gene: 7. The CDR3 sequence: CASSLSGTGESPLHF. The CDR3 DNA is TGTGCCAGCAGCCTTTCAGGGACAGGGGAATCACCCCTCCACTTT.

V is TRBV28 and J is TRBJ2-7, with D perhaps TRBD2 (8 bases). V lost 3 bases to trimming and J lost 2 bases, with 17 bases between them. CDR3 length: 16 amino acids. Germline loops: CDR1 MDHEN, CDR2 SYDVKM. CDR3 DNA: TGTGCCAGCAGTTTCTCGGGGGGGACAGTTCCCTACGAGCAGTACTTC. It yields the protein CASSFSGGTVPYEQYF.